This T cell receptor beta chain was identified during a study of T cells after yellow fever vaccination. Study as a whole: For low cell numbers, libraries were made with SMART-Seq v4 Ultra Low Input.

The CDR3 totals 13 residues. Trimming took off 7 bases at V and 4 bases at J, with 11 bases between the two ends. As TCR cDNA was made by 5'RACE template switching, a universal primer site and UMIs were added. Using its own MiXCR run on the 5' RACE reads, TCRdb lists one record per CDR3 protein. The table includes around 600,000 distinct CDR3 sequences, about 12% detected once. The receptor comes from a man aged 30 to 45 who received the YFV17D yellow fever vaccine. The chain combines TRBV12-3 or TRBV12-4 with TRBJ2-1; D is uncertain. Sequencing used PBMCs, obtained on the day of the yellow fever booster vaccination. DNA of the CDR3: TGTGCCAGCACCCCGCGGATTTACAATGAGCAGTTCTTC. Protein sequence: CASTPRIYNEQFF.